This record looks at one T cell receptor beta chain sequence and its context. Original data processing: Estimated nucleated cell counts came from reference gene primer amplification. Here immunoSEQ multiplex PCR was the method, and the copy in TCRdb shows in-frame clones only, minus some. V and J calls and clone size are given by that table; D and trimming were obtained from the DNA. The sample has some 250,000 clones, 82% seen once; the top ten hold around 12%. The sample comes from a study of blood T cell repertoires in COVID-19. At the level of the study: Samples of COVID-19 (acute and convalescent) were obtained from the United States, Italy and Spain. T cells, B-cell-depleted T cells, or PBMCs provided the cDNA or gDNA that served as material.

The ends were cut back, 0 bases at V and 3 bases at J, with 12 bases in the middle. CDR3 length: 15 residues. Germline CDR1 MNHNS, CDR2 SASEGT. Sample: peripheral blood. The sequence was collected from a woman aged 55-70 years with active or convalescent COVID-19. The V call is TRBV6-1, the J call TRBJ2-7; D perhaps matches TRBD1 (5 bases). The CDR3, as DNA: TGTGCCAGCAGTGAAGCGTGGGGAACAGGCTACGAGCAGTACTTC. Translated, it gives CASSEAWGTGYEQYF.